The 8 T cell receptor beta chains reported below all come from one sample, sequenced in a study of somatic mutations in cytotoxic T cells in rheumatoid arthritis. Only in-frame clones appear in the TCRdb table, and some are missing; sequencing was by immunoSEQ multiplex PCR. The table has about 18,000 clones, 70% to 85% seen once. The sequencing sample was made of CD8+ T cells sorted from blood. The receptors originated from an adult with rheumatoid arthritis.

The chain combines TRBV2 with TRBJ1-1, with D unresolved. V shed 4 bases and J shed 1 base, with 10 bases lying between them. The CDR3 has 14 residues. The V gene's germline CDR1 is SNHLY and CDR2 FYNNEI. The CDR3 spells CASSGGPRNTEAFF. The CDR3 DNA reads TGTGCCAGCAGTGGTGGTCCGAGGAACACTGAAGCTTTCTTT.

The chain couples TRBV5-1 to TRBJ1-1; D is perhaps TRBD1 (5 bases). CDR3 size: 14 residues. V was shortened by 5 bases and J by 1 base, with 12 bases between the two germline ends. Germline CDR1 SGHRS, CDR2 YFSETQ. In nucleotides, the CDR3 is TGCGCCAGCAGGATAGTCGGGGGGAACACTGAAGCTTTCTTT. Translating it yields CASRIVGGNTEAFF.

The CDR3 DNA reads as TGTGCCAGTAGTATCCGGGGACAGGGGGGACGCGAGCAGTACTTC. Its translation: CASSIRGQGGREQYF. The chain uses TRBV19 and TRBJ2-7, with 11 bases fitting TRBD1. CDR1 LNHDA and CDR2 SQIVND come from the germline V gene (reference sequence). V was pared by 3 bases and J by 6 bases, with 7 bases of the junction left unmatched. This CDR3 comprises 15 residues. The full variable domain, its missing parts supplied by reference TRBV19 and TRBJ2-7, is DGGITQSPKYLFRKEGQNVTLSCEQNLNHDAMYWYRQDPGQGLRLIYYSQIVNDFQKGDIAEGYSVSREKKESFPLTVTSAQKNPTAFYLCASSIRGQGGREQYFGPGTRLTVT.

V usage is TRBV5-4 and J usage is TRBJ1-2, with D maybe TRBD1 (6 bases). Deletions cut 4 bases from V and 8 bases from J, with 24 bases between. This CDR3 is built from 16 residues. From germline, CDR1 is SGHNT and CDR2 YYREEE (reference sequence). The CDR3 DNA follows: TGTGCCAGCAGCCCCCGGGATCCAGGGGCGCTTAGAGGCTACACCTTC. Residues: CASSPRDPGALRGYTF.

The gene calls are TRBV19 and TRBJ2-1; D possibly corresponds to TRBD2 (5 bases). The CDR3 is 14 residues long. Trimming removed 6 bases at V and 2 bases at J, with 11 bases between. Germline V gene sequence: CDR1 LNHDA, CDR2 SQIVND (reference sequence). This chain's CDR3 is CASSPGNTYNEQFF. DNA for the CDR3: TGTGCCAGTAGCCCGGGAAACACCTACAATGAGCAGTTCTTC.

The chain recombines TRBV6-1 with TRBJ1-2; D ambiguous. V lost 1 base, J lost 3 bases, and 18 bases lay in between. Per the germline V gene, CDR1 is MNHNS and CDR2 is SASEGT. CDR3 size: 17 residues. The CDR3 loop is CASSEELWLDTYYGYTF. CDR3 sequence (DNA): TGTGCCAGCAGTGAAGAATTGTGGCTCGACACCTACTATGGCTACACCTTC.

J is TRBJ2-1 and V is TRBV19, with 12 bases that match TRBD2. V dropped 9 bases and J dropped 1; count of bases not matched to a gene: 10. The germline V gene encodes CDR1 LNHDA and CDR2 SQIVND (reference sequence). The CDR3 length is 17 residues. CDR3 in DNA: TGTGCCAGCGCTCTAGCGGGAGGGGGCCCTTCCTACAATGAGCAGTTCTTC. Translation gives CASALAGGGPSYNEQFF.

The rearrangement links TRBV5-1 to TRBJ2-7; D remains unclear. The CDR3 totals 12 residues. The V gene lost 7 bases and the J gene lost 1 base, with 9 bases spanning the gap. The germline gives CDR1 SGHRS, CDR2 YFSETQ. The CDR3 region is CASQDGSYEQYF. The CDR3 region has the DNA TGCGCCAGCCAGGACGGATCCTACGAGCAGTACTTC.